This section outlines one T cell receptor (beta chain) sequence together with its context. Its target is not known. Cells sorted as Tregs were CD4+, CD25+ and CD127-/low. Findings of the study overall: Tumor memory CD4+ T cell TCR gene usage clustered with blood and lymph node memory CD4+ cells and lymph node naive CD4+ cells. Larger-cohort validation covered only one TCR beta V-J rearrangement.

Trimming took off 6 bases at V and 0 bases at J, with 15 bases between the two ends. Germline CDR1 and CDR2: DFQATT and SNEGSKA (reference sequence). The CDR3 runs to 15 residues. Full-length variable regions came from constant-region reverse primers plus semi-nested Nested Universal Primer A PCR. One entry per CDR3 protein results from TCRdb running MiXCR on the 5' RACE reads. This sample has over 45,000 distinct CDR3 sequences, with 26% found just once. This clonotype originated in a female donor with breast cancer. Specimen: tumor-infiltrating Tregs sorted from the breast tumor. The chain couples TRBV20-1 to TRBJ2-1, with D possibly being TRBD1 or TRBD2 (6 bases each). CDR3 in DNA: TGCAGTGCCGTCGCCGGGGGCAGCTCCTACAATGAGCAGTTCTTC. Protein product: CSAVAGGSSYNEQFF.